The present T cell receptor (beta chain) was sequenced within a study of T cells in Graves' hyperthyroidism and ophthalmopathy. Study results and limitations: Ophthalmopathy was separated from stable hyperthyroidism by a 13 V-J model.

Many counts were recorded for this clonotype. Its matching antigen is unknown. The investigators amplified TCR beta CDR3 regions from RNA transcripts. First-round RT-PCR with HTBI primers amplified the TCR CDR3 region. TCRdb redid the calling of the multiplex PCR reads with MiXCR, one entry per CDR3 protein. Seen here are about 420,000 distinct CDR3 sequences, around a sixth observed once, and the top ten hold 13% to 15%. Material for sequencing was blood. The clonotype originates from a woman aged 18-29 years with Graves' hyperthyroidism.

Here the CDR3 reads CASSPRGGHGTDTQYF. The CDR3 coding sequence is TGTGCCAGCTCACCACGGGGGGGCCATGGCACAGATACGCAGTATTTT. The chain joins TRBV18 to TRBJ2-3; D is possibly TRBD2 (7 bases). V was clipped by 1 base and J by 1 base, with 12 bases between them. This CDR3 spans 16 amino acids. The germline CDR1 and CDR2 sequences are KGHSH and LQKENI.